This TCR beta chain was captured in a study of CD8+ T cells in alopecia areata. Whole-study context: Treated patients were given oral tofacitinib, which was dosed at 5 to 10 mg twice daily.

CDR1 and CDR2 from the germline V gene are SQVTM and ANQGSEA. The CDR3 spans 13 residues. Deletions cut 5 bases from V and 8 bases from J, with 18 bases between. Treatment indicated: oral pan-JAK inhibitor, 5-10 mg twice daily. Reverse transcribed after extraction, RNA yielded cDNA as the sequencing template. Assay used: immunoSEQ multiplex PCR; TCRdb lists only in-frame clones, some missing. The sample contains hundreds of thousands of clones, 60% of which appear only once. This TCR was recovered from a human donor with alopecia areata. The chain couples TRBV29-1 to TRBJ1-2; a possible D gene is TRBD1 (5 bases). The sequences come from CD4+ T cells sorted from blood, collected around week 54, from a patient treated with tofacitinib. CDR3 sequence: CSVRGGTQVGYTF. For the CDR3, the DNA is TGCAGCGTTCGGGGGGGGACGCAAGTCGGCTACACCTTC.